One sample yielded the 12 T cell receptor beta chains listed below, sequenced in a study of T-cell memory formation after mild COVID-19 (dated by TCRdb to the early 2020s). Library preparation employed 5' RACE. Sequencing was carried out with an Illumina NovaSeq 6000. TCRdb trimmed the raw reads at Q25, called clones with MiXCR and kept productive beta chains. Duplicate CDR3 protein sequences are folded into a single record with the most common DNA and genes. This sample gives about 450,000 distinct CDR3 sequences in total; 20% to 30% of them show up just once. 13% of the sample is taken by the ten largest. Sample: PBMCs or a T cell subset sorted from them (not recorded which). Source of these receptors: an adult woman who had mild COVID-19 (a few samples of this study predate the infection). The sample titles of this study are shuffled in the database, so cell type and time point are left out; the donor was told from shared clones.

The V call is TRBV7-6, the J call TRBJ1-2; TRBD1 aligns across 9 bases. V gave up 2 bases and J gave up 8 bases; unmatched junction bases: 9. The CDR3 has 15 amino acids. Germline CDR1 is SGHVS and CDR2 is FNYEAQ. The CDR3, as DNA: TGTGCCAGCAGCTTAAGCCCCGGGACAGGGCACGGCTACACCTTC. Amino acid sequence: CASSLSPGTGHGYTF.

This clonotype was observed a handful of times. The gene calls are TRBV7-9 and TRBJ2-5, with TRBD2 matching over 13 bases. CDR1 is SEHNR, CDR2 FQNEAQ, per germline (reference sequence). This CDR3 contains 15 residues. V gave up 5 bases and J gave up 2 bases; unmatched junction bases: 2. The CDR3 DNA reads TGTGCCAGCAGCCGGACTAGCGGGGGACAAGAGACCCAGTACTTC. The encoded protein is CASSRTSGGQETQYF.

There are many counts of this clonotype. The chain combines TRBV6-5 with TRBJ2-4; D is unclear. Germline V gene data show CDR1 as MNHEY and CDR2 as SVGAGI. V shed 4 bases and J shed 6 bases, with 10 bases lying between them. The CDR3 length is 13 residues. The CDR3, as DNA: TGTGCCAGCAGTTCCGGCCCAGGAAACATTCAGTACTTC. Encoded protein: CASSSGPGNIQYF.

This clonotype was observed many times. The rearrangement links TRBV5-4 to TRBJ2-7, with TRBD1 identical over 10 bases. V dropped 5 bases and J dropped 4; count of bases not matched to a gene: 6. The CDR3 sequence is 14 residues long. The germline CDR1 and CDR2 sequences are SGHNT and YYREEE (reference sequence). CDR3 amino acids: CASSAGTGVYEQYF. CDR3 DNA: TGTGCCAGCAGTGCCGGGACAGGGGTTTACGAGCAGTACTTC.

V gene TRBV12-3 or TRBV12-4 combines with J gene TRBJ1-4, with D uncertain. V lost 8 bases and J lost 6, with 16 bases in between. The CDR3 consists of 14 residues. The CDR3 DNA follows: TGTGCCAGCTCCCCGGACTTGTCGTATGAAAAACTGTTTTTT. Translated, it gives CASSPDLSYEKLFF.

This chain joins TRBV7-8 and TRBJ2-7, with 7 nucleotides matching TRBD1. Looked up from germline, CDR1 is SGHVS and CDR2 is FQNEAQ. V trimming: 7 bases; J trimming: 0 bases; junction bases outside the gene matches: 6. CDR3 length: 14 amino acids. CDR3 nucleotides: TGTGCCAGCACCACAGGGACAGACTCCTACGAGCAGTACTTC. This sequence encodes CASTTGTDSYEQYF.

The CDR3 protein is CASSPPSGDRVYEQYF. As DNA, the CDR3 is TGTGCCAGCAGCCCCCCCTCGGGGGACAGGGTCTACGAGCAGTACTTC. The chain combines TRBV7-9 with TRBJ2-7, with 9 bases that match TRBD1. The germline CDR1 and CDR2 sequences are SEHNR and FQNEAQ (reference sequence). V trimming: 5 bases; J trimming: 3 bases; junction bases outside the gene matches: 11. The CDR3 spans 16 residues.

The chain couples TRBV11-1 to TRBJ2-5; D uncertain. CDR1 and CDR2 (germline): SGHAT, FQDESV (reference sequence). This CDR3 is built from 14 residues. V lost 4 bases and J 1 base, leaving 10 bases between the germline ends. CDR3: CASSWSPTQETQYF. CDR3 DNA: TGTGCCAGCAGCTGGTCTCCAACCCAAGAGACCCAGTACTTC. The variable domain in full, with the rest retrieved from reference TRBV11-1 and TRBJ2-5, is EAEVAQSPRYKITEKSQAVAFWCDPISGHATLYWYRQILGQGPELLVQFQDESVVDDSQLPKDRFSAERLKGVDSTLKIQPAELGDSAMYLCASSWSPTQETQYFGPGTRLLVL.

The chain is built from TRBV21-1 and TRBJ1-1. TRBV21-1 is given as a pseudogene. The CDR3 has 13 amino acids. DNA of the CDR3: TGTGCCAGCAGCAAAGCGCTTTGGGGTGAAGCTTTCTTT. It yields the protein CASSKALWGEAFF.

The chain couples TRBV6-6 to TRBJ1-4; TRBD1 matches at 9 bases. Looked up from germline, CDR1 is MNHNY and CDR2 is SVGAGI (reference sequence). V gave up 2 bases and J gave up 4 bases; unmatched junction bases: 5. The CDR3 totals 16 residues. The CDR3 here is CASSYPGQGGNEKLFF. Here the CDR3 DNA reads TGTGCCAGCAGTTACCCGGGACAGGGTGGTAATGAAAAACTGTTTTTT.

This clonotype was observed a few times. The chain couples TRBV29-1 to TRBJ2-5; D possibly corresponds to TRBD1 (5 bases). Germline lookup yields CDR1 SQVTM and CDR2 ANQGSEA. The CDR3 runs to 12 residues. V was shortened by 4 bases and J by 5 bases, with 11 bases between the two germline ends. CDR3: CSVVQGSETQYF. The CDR3 region has the DNA TGCAGCGTTGTGCAGGGCTCGGAGACCCAGTACTTC.

The chain employs TRBV7-9 and TRBJ2-5, with TRBD1 matching over 8 bases. V was pared by 5 bases and J by 0 bases, with 2 bases of the junction left unmatched. The CDR3 loop spans 14 amino acids. Germline values: CDR1 SEHNR, CDR2 FQNEAQ (reference sequence). As DNA, the CDR3 is TGTGCCAGCAGCAGGGACAGGTACCAAGAGACCCAGTACTTC. Translation gives CASSRDRYQETQYF.